Listed below are T cell receptor beta chains from one sample, sequenced in a study of cytomegalovirus exposure and HLA in healthy donors. Using immunoSEQ multiplex PCR, the repertoire was profiled, and TCRdb retains in-frame clones only, with some absent. Its table records 65,000 to 90,000 clones. Sequencing was done on a sample of PBMCs. These receptors originate from a female donor in good health and CMV-seropositive. Each CDR3 is given with its conserved first and last residue. Fields, in order: J gene, D gene, V gene, CDR3 DNA, CDR3 protein. The D gene is left open where the match is weak.

J: TRBJ2-6; D: -; V: TRBV19; DNA: TGTGCCAGTAGTAGTTCTTGGGCCAACGTCCTGACTTTC; CDR3: CASSSSWANVLTF
J: TRBJ1-1; D: -; V: TRBV7-8; DNA: TGTGCCAGCAGCTTAGGAACAGGGAACACTGAAGCTTTCTTT; CDR3: CASSLGTGNTEAFF
J: TRBJ2-7; D: TRBD2; V: TRBV7-2; DNA: TGTGCCAGCACCCCCGGGTCCAGCGGGAGGGTATACGAGCAGTACTTC; CDR3: CASTPGSSGRVYEQYF
J: TRBJ1-1; D: -; V: TRBV18; DNA: TGTGCCAGCAAAACAGACAGGCGGAACACTGAAGATTTCTTT; CDR3: CASKTDRRNTEDFF
J: TRBJ1-2; D: TRBD1; V: TRBV6-1; DNA: TGTGCCAGCAGTGATCCGATCGGGACAGGGTATCCAGTCTATGGCTACACCTTC; CDR3: CASSDPIGTGYPVYGYTF
J: TRBJ2-5; D: TRBD2; V: TRBV4-3; DNA: TGCGCCAGCAGCCAGGAGCTTTTGGACCGGGGAGGGGAGACCCAGTACTTC; CDR3: CASSQELLDRGGETQYF
J: TRBJ2-7; D: TRBD2; V: TRBV6-1; DNA: TGTGCCAGCAGTGAAAGAGGGGAGGGGCCCGAGCAGTACTTC; CDR3: CASSERGEGPEQYF
J: TRBJ2-7; D: -; V: TRBV6-6; DNA: TGTGCCAGCAGGTCTACAGGGTACGAGCAGTACTTC; CDR3: CASRSTGYEQYF
J: TRBJ2-5; D: TRBD2; V: TRBV2; DNA: TGTGCCAGCAGGGGGACTACGTATGAAGAGACCCAGTACTTC; CDR3: CASRGTTYEETQYF
J: TRBJ1-1; D: -; V: TRBV5-1; DNA: TGCGCCAGCTCTTTCGGGTTCTACGACACTGAAGCTTTCTTT; CDR3: CASSFGFYDTEAFF
J: TRBJ1-5; D: -; V: TRBV6-5; DNA: TGTGCCAGCAGTTACTCGTACAGGTATAGCAATCAGCCCCAGCATTTT; CDR3: CASSYSYRYSNQPQHF
J: TRBJ2-1; D: -; V: TRBV4-1; DNA: TGCGCCAGCAGCCAGACGGGGGGCGGCAATGAGCAGTTCTTC; CDR3: CASSQTGGGNEQFF
J: TRBJ2-3; D: -; V: TRBV7-6; DNA: TGTGCCAGCAGCTTAGCTGGGGGCGAAGGCACAGATACGCAGTATTTT; CDR3: CASSLAGGEGTDTQYF
J: TRBJ1-3; D: -; V: TRBV7-9; DNA: TGTGCCAGCAGCTTAGGTCCAGCTGGAAACACCATATATTTT; CDR3: CASSLGPAGNTIYF
J: TRBJ2-1; D: TRBD1; V: TRBV29-1; DNA: TGCAGCGTTCAGGGGGTCTACAATGAGCAGTTCTTC; CDR3: CSVQGVYNEQFF
J: TRBJ2-5; D: -; V: TRBV27; DNA: TGTGCCAGCAGTACCCAGTGGGGGCGAGAGACCCAGTACTTC; CDR3: CASSTQWGRETQYF